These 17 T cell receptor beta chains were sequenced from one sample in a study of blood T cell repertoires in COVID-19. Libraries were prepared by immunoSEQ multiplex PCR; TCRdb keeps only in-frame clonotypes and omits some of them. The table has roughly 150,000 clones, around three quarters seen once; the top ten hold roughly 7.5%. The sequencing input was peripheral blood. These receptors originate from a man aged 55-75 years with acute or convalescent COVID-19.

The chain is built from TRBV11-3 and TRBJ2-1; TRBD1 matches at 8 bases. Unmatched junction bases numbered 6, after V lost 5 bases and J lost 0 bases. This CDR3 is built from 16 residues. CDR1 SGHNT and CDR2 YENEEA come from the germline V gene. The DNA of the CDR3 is TGTGCCAGCAGCCCACGACAGGGGAGCTCCTACAATGAGCAGTTCTTC. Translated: CASSPRQGSSYNEQFF.

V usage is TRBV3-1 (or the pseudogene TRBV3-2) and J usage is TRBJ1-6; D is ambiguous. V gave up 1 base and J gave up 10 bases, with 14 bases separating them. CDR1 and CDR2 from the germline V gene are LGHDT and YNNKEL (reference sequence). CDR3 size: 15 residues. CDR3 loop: CASSQVTRYLSPLHF. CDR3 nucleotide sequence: TGTGCCAGCAGCCAAGTAACCCGTTATCTATCACCCCTCCACTTT.

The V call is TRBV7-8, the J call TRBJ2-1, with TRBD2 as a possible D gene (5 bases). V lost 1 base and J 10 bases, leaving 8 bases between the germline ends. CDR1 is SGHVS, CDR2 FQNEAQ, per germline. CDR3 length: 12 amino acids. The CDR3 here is CASSLGGGEQFF. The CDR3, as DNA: TGTGCCAGCAGCTTAGGCGGCGGGGAGCAGTTCTTC.

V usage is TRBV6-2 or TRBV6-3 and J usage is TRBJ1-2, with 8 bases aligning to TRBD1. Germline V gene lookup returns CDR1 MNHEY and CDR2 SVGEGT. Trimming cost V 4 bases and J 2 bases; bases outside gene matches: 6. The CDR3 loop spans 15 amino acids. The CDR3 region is CASSWERTGNYGYTF. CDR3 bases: TGTGCCAGCAGTTGGGAAAGGACAGGGAACTATGGCTACACCTTC.

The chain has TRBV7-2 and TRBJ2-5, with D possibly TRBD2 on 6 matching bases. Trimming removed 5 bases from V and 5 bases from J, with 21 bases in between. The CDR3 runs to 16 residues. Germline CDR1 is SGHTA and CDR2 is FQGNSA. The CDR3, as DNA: TGTGCCAGCAGCCCAATCCCGGGATTTGGGGGGGAGACCCAGTACTTC. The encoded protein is CASSPIPGFGGETQYF.

The CDR3 spells CASSPTGGHYGYTF. The DNA for the CDR3 is TGCGCCAGCAGCCCGACAGGGGGGCACTATGGCTACACCTTC. This chain links TRBV5-1 with TRBJ1-2; 9 bases align to TRBD1. Trimming cost V 4 bases and J 3 bases; bases outside gene matches: 4. The CDR3 length is 14 residues. Germline V gene sequence: CDR1 SGHRS, CDR2 YFSETQ.

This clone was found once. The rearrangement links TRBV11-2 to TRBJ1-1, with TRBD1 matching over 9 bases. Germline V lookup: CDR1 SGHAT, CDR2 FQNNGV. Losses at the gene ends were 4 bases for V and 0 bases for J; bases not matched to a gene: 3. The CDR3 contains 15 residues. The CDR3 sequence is CASSYRDRVNTEAFF. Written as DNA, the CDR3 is TGTGCCAGCAGCTACCGGGACAGGGTGAACACTGAAGCTTTCTTT.

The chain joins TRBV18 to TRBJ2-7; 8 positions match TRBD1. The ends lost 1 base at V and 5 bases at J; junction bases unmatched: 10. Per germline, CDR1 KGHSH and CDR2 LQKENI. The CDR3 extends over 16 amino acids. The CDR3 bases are TGTGCCAGCTCACCACGTCCCACAGGGGGTTTCGACGAGCAGTACTTC. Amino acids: CASSPRPTGGFDEQYF.

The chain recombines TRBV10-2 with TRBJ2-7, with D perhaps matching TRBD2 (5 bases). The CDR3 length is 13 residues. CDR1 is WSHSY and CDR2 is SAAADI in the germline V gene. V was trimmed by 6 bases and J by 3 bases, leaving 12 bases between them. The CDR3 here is CASSPRRDYEQYF. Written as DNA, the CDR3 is TGCGCCAGCAGCCCCCGACGGGACTACGAGCAGTACTTC.

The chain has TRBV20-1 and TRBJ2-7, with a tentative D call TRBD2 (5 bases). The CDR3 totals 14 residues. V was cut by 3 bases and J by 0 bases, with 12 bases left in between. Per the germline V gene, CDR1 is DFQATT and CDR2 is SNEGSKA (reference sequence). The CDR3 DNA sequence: TGCAGTGCTAGTATCGCGGGCGGCTCCTACGAGCAGTACTTC. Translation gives CSASIAGGSYEQYF.

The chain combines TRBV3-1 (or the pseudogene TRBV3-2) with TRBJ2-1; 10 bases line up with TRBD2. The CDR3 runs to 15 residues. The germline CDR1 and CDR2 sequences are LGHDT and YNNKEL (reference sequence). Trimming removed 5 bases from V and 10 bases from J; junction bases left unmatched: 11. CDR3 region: CASSSASGGIGEQFF. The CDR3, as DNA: TGTGCCAGCAGCTCGGCTAGCGGGGGAATAGGGGAGCAGTTCTTC.

The DNA for the CDR3 is TGTGCCAGCAGTTACTCGAAGGTGGGGGGGGGCGGCTACACCTTC. Protein sequence: CASSYSKVGGGGYTF. The chain combines TRBV6-5 with TRBJ1-2, with D perhaps matching TRBD1 (6 bases). CDR3 length: 15 amino acids. Germline lookup yields CDR1 MNHEY and CDR2 SVGAGI. Trimming took off 0 bases at V and 8 bases at J, with 16 bases between the two ends.

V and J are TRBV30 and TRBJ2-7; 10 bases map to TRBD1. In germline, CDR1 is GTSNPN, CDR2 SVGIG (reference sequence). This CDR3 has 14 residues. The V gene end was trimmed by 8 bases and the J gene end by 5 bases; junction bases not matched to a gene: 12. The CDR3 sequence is CAVDEAGQGDEQYF. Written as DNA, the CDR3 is TGTGCCGTAGACGAGGCAGGACAGGGGGACGAGCAGTACTTC.

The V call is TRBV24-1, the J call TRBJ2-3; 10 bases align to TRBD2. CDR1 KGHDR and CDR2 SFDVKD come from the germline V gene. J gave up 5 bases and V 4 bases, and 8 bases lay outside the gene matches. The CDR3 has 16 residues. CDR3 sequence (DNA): TGTGCCACCAGTGAACTAAGCGGGGGGGCCGTAGATACGCAGTATTTT. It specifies CATSELSGGAVDTQYF.

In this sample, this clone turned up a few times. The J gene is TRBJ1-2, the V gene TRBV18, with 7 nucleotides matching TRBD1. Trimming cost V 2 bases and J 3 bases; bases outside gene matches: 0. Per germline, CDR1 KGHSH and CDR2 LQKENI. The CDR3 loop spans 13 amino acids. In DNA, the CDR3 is TGTGCCAGCTCACCAGGGACAGACTATGGCTACACCTTC. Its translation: CASSPGTDYGYTF.

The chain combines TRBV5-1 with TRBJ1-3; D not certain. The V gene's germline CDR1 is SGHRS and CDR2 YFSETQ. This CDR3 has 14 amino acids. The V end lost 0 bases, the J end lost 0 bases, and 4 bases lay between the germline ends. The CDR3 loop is CASSLVGSGNTIYF. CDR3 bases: TGCGCCAGCAGCTTGGTCGGCTCTGGAAACACCATATATTTT.

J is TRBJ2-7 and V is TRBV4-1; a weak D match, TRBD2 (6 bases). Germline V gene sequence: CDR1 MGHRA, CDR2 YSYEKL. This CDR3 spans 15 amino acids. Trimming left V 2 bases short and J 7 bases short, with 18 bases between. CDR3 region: CASSQSPTGRPEQYF. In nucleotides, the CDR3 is TGCGCCAGCAGCCAATCCCCGACTGGGAGGCCTGAGCAGTACTTC.